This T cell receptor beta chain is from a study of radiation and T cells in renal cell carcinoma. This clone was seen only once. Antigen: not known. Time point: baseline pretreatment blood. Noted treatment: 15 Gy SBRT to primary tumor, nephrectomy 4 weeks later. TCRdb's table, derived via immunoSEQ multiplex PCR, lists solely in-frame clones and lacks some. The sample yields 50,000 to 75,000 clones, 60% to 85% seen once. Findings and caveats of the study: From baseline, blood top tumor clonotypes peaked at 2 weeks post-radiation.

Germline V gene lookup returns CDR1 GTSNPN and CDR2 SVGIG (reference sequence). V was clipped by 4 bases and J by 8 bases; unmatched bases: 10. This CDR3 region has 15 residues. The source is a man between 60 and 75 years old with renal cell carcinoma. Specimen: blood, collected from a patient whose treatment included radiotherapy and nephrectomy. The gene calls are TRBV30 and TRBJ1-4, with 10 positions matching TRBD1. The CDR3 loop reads CAWKTGTGQGEKLFF. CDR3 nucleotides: TGTGCCTGGAAAACTGGGACGGGACAGGGGGAAAAACTGTTTTTT.